These 31 T cell receptor beta chains share one sample of origin, sequenced in a study of Graves' ophthalmopathy and Graves' hyperthyroidism. Scientists amplified the TCR beta CDR3 regions from RNA transcripts. The workflow started with a first-round RT-PCR run with HTBI primers and then moved on to a second-round multiplex PCR. TCRdb itself ran the multiplex PCR reads through MiXCR, one entry per CDR3 protein. The repertoire holds roughly 600,000 distinct CDR3 sequences, under 45% seen once, with about 4.6% in the top ten. The sequenced sample consisted of peripheral blood or thyroid tissue (not recorded which). All receptors derive from an adult man with Graves' hyperthyroidism.

This clonotype has at least ten counts. The V call is TRBV4-2, the J call TRBJ2-7; no definite D call. This CDR3 comprises 15 residues. Trimming took 0 bases from V and 2 from J, leaving 11 bases between them. Per the germline V gene, CDR1 is LGHNA and CDR2 is YNFKEQ. CDR3 in amino acids: CASSQERLITYEQYF. Written as DNA, the CDR3 is TGTGCCAGCAGCCAAGAACGGCTCATAACCTACGAGCAGTACTTC.

This clonotype was counted only a few times. The chain employs TRBV11-2 and TRBJ2-5; TRBD2 is a possible D gene (6 bases). In germline, CDR1 is SGHAT, CDR2 FQNNGV. This CDR3 is 13 amino acids long. V lost 5 bases, J lost 5 bases, and 12 bases lay in between. The CDR3 sequence: CASSRVRGETQYF. For the CDR3, the DNA is TGTGCCAGCAGCCGCGTTCGGGGGGAGACCCAGTACTTC.

A note on this clonotype: Likely a read error: the CDR3 ends without its conserved phenylalanine or tryptophan. The chain recombines TRBV10-3 with TRBJ1-1, with 9 bases identical to TRBD1. The germline gives CDR1 ENHRY, CDR2 SYGVKD. The junction had 9 bases not matched to a gene; V was cut back by 11 bases and J by 5 bases. The CDR3 spans 13 residues. CDR3 nucleotide sequence: TGTGCCGGGACAAGGACAGGGGCTACTGAAGCTTTCTCT. Its translation: CAGTRTGATEAFS.

Many counts were recorded for this clonotype. The genes are TRBV24-1 and TRBJ2-2; D may be TRBD1 or TRBD2 (6 bases each). The CDR3 has 15 amino acids. In germline, CDR1 is KGHDR, CDR2 SFDVKD. Trimming removed 5 bases at V and 2 bases at J, with 11 bases between. The CDR3 sequence: CATSVTGGNTGELFF. The CDR3 DNA sequence: TGTGCCACCAGTGTAACCGGGGGCAACACCGGGGAGCTGTTTTTT.

The chain has TRBV7-2 and TRBJ1-5; TRBD1 aligns across 7 bases. Germline V gives CDR1 SGHTA, CDR2 FQGNSA. The CDR3 contains 14 residues. The trim removed 5 bases at V and 4 bases at J, leaving 5 bases unmatched. CDR3 sequence reads: CASSSTTGNQPQHF. The DNA of the CDR3 is TGTGCCAGCAGCAGCACGACAGGGAATCAGCCCCAGCATTTT.

The chain uses TRBV20-1 and TRBJ1-5; D is ambiguous. In germline, CDR1 is DFQATT, CDR2 SNEGSKA (reference sequence). Trimming shortened V by 0 bases and J by 2 bases, and 11 bases separated the two germline ends. The CDR3 length is 15 residues. The CDR3 DNA follows: TGCAGTGCTAGAGATCGGGCAGATGGCAATCAGCCCCAGCATTTT. Translating gives CSARDRADGNQPQHF.

On this clonotype: Given a much more abundant clone one base away, this may be a read error. The chain is built from TRBV5-4 and TRBJ2-7; 8 nucleotides line up with TRBD2. This CDR3 is 15 amino acids long. Germline loops: CDR1 SGHNT, CDR2 YYREEE (reference sequence). The CDR3 reads CACSLGRGASYEQYF. The CDR3 DNA reads TGTGCCTGCAGCTTGGGGCGGGGGGCCTCCTACGAGCAGTACTTC.

The table lists this clonotype with a count of one. A clone one base away is much larger, so this may be a read error. This chain links TRBV6-2 or TRBV6-3 with TRBJ2-7; the match to TRBD2 covers 10 bases. The CDR3 totals 14 residues. Looked up from germline, CDR1 is MNHEY and CDR2 is SVGEGT. The CDR3 is CASSGLAVSYERYF. In nucleotides, the CDR3 is TGTGCCAGCAGTGGACTAGCGGTCTCCTACGAGCGGTACTTC.

This clonotype occurred many times. V gene TRBV9 combines with J gene TRBJ1-6; D is undetermined. Between the trimmed V and J ends, which lost 0 bases and 7 bases, there was a span of 5 bases. The CDR3 loop spans 13 amino acids. The V gene's germline CDR1 is SGDLS and CDR2 YYNGEE. DNA of the CDR3: TGTGCCAGCAGCGTAGGCTGGAATTCACCCCTCCACTTT. The encoded protein is CASSVGWNSPLHF.

This clonotype has ten or more counts. The chain employs TRBV30 and TRBJ1-2, with TRBD1 matching over 10 bases. CDR3 length equals 15 residues. The trim removed 0 bases at V and 4 bases at J, leaving 5 bases unmatched. Germline V CDR1 and CDR2: GTSNPN, SVGIG (reference sequence). In DNA form, the CDR3 reads TGTGCCTGGAGTGTCCGACGGACAGGGGGCTATGGCTACACCTTC. Protein: CAWSVRRTGGYGYTF.

A remark on this clonotype: With a much larger clone just one base away, this may be a read error. The chain joins TRBV19 to TRBJ2-2, with D possibly being TRBD2 (6 bases). Germline V gene lookup returns CDR1 LNHDA and CDR2 SQIVND (reference sequence). The CDR3 runs 15 residues. The CDR3 spells CASSMEGQNTRELFF. As DNA, the CDR3 is TGTGCCAGTAGTATGGAGGGTCAGAACACCAGGGAGCTGTTTTTT.

As to this clonotype: This sequence may be a read error, since a much larger clone differs from it by one base. The chain has TRBV28 and TRBJ2-7; D call uncertain. Germline CDR1 reads MDHEN; CDR2 reads SYDVKM. The CDR3 sequence is 14 residues long. The CDR3 nucleotides are TGTGCCAACAGTTTCCCTGGCAACTCCTACGAGCAGTACTTC. It is translated as CANSFPGNSYEQYF.

There are many counts of this clonotype. V gene TRBV10-3 combines with J gene TRBJ2-7, with 9 bases aligning to TRBD1. Germline V gives CDR1 ENHRY, CDR2 SYGVKD. With 11 bases clipped from V and 4 bases from J, the junction kept 9 bases outside the gene matches. The CDR3 length is 13 residues. The CDR3 loop is CALQQGAGYEQYF. In nucleotides, the CDR3 is TGTGCCTTACAACAGGGGGCTGGTTACGAGCAGTACTTC.

With respect to this clonotype: It may be a read error: a sequence one base away is much more abundant. The chain combines TRBV7-6 with TRBJ1-1, with a possible D match to TRBD1 (5 bases). The V gene's germline CDR1 is SGHVS and CDR2 FNYEAQ. This CDR3 contains 15 residues. CDR3: CASSLWAGPETVAFF. The DNA of the CDR3 is TGTGCCAGCAGCTTATGGGCAGGGCCCGAAACTGTAGCTTTCTTT.

The V call is TRBV5-1, the J call TRBJ1-1; D not resolved. V lost 0 bases to trimming and J lost 5 bases, with 11 bases between them. Germline lookup yields CDR1 SGHRS and CDR2 YFSETQ. This CDR3 contains 14 residues. CDR3 residues: CASSLAQDRTEAFF. CDR3 coding DNA: TGCGCCAGCAGCTTGGCCCAGGACCGGACTGAAGCTTTCTTT.

This chain connects TRBV15 to TRBJ2-5, with TRBD2 matching over 9 bases. The germline V gene has CDR1 LNHNV and CDR2 YYDKDF (reference sequence). Trimming cost V 3 bases and J 1 base; bases outside gene matches: 6. The CDR3 length is 16 residues. CDR3 region: CATSSFLLAGQETQYF. CDR3 DNA: TGTGCCACCAGCAGCTTTCTACTAGCGGGCCAAGAGACCCAGTACTTC.

This clonotype was detected many times. A read error may produce the germline difference seen at one junction end. V gene TRBV7-7 combines with J gene TRBJ2-7; D is undetermined. CDR1 SSHAT and CDR2 FNYEAQ come from the germline V gene (reference sequence). The CDR3 spans 13 residues. The CDR3 reads CASSSSPTGEQYF. CDR3 DNA sequence: TGTGCTAGCAGCTCGAGCCCGACCGGCGAGCAGTACTTC. Using reference TRBV7-7 and TRBJ2-7 for the parts outside the CDR3, the full variable domain is GAGVSQSPRYKVTKRGQDVTLRCDPISSHATLYWYQQALGQGPEFLTYFNYEAQPDKSGLPSDRFSAERPEGSISTLTIQRTEQRDSAMYRCASSSSPTGEQYFGPGTRLTVT.

As regards this clonotype: The germline gene is not matched at one end of the junction; a read error may be the cause. V is TRBV20-1 and J is TRBJ1-3; D gene unclear. The CDR3 loop spans 13 amino acids. CDR1 is DFQATT and CDR2 is SNEGSKA in the germline V gene (reference sequence). Here the CDR3 DNA reads TGCAGTGCTAGAGATCCTTCCGGAAGCACCATATATTTT. Protein: CSARDPSGSTIYF.

The chain couples TRBV7-9 to TRBJ1-6; weak D call: TRBD1 (6 bases). Germline-derived CDR1 and CDR2 are SEHNR and FQNEAQ (reference sequence). V was clipped by 3 bases and J by 5 bases, with 11 bases between them. The CDR3 totals 15 residues. The CDR3 spells CASSFFGGDNSPLHF. CDR3 coding DNA: TGTGCCAGCAGCTTCTTCGGGGGCGATAATTCACCCCTCCACTTT. The full variable domain, its missing parts supplied by reference TRBV7-9 and TRBJ1-6, is DTGVSQNPRHKITKRGQNVTFRCDPISEHNRLYWYRQTLGQGPEFLTYFQNEAQLEKSRLLSDRFSAERPKGSFSTLEIQRTEQGDSAMYLCASSFFGGDNSPLHFGNGTRLTVT.

In its sample, this clonotype was seen many times. This sequence joins TRBV13 and TRBJ1-1, with 7 bases that match TRBD1. This CDR3 is built from 13 residues. Germline assignment: CDR1 PRHDT and CDR2 FYEKMQ (reference sequence). The V gene end was trimmed by 6 bases and the J gene end by 1 base; junction bases not matched to a gene: 2. The CDR3 protein is CASRGQPNTEAFF. The CDR3 DNA sequence: TGTGCCAGCAGGGGACAGCCGAACACTGAAGCTTTCTTT.

Many counts were recorded for this clonotype. CDR3 sequence: CSARERGTGILLGEQYF. In DNA form, the CDR3 reads TGCAGTGCTAGAGAGCGAGGGACAGGGATTCTTTTGGGCGAGCAGTACTTC. The chain joins TRBV20-1 to TRBJ2-7; TRBD1 agrees at 9 bases. This CDR3 region has 17 residues. Germline CDR1 reads DFQATT; CDR2 reads SNEGSKA (reference sequence). V lost 0 bases and J lost 6; bases outside the gene matches: 15.

This clonotype has ten or more counts. V usage is TRBV20-1 and J usage is TRBJ1-2, with unresolved D. The CDR3 runs to 16 residues. Germline V CDR1 and CDR2: DFQATT, SNEGSKA (reference sequence). V dropped 0 bases and J dropped 5 bases, with 19 bases sitting between them. CDR3 in amino acids: CSARETLAGLLYGYTF. CDR3 DNA: TGCAGTGCTAGAGAGACCCTGGCAGGATTGCTTTATGGCTACACCTTC.

This clonotype was counted many times. This sequence joins TRBV9 and TRBJ2-2; TRBD2 agrees at 8 bases. The CDR3 is made up of 16 amino acids. V was clipped by 0 bases and J by 5 bases; unmatched bases: 6. Germline loops: CDR1 SGDLS, CDR2 YYNGEE. In DNA form, the CDR3 reads TGTGCCAGCAGCGTAGTATTAGCGGGACGGACCGGGGAGCTGTTTTTT. Protein sequence: CASSVVLAGRTGELFF.

The rearrangement uses TRBV6-1 and TRBJ2-7, with 7 bases fitting TRBD1. With 4 bases clipped from V and 4 bases from J, the junction kept 10 bases outside the gene matches. Germline CDR1 MNHNS, CDR2 SASEGT. CDR3 length: 15 amino acids. CDR3 region: CASSGIQGIDYEQYF. The CDR3 nucleotides are TGTGCCAGCAGTGGAATACAGGGGATTGATTACGAGCAGTACTTC.

The sample holds a few counts of this clonotype. The chain joins TRBV6-5 to TRBJ1-1, with 12 bases lining up with TRBD1. J lost 3 bases, V lost 6 bases, and 17 bases had no gene match. The germline CDR1 and CDR2 sequences are MNHEY and SVGAGI. CDR3 length: 19 amino acids. CDR3 sequence: CASSHGTGGTGLMDTEAFF. CDR3 DNA: TGTGCCAGCAGCCACGGGACAGGGGGCACGGGTTTGATGGACACTGAAGCTTTCTTT.

Of note for this clonotype: Just one base apart from a much larger clone, this may be a read error. This chain joins TRBV7-2 and TRBJ2-7, with D possibly called TRBD1 or TRBD2 (5 bases each). Germline V CDR1 and CDR2: SGHTA, FQGNSA. The CDR3 sequence is 15 residues long. CDR3 loop: CASSSPGDEPYERYF. CDR3 DNA: TGTGCCAGCAGCTCACCCGGGGACGAGCCCTACGAGCGGTACTTC.

This clonotype appeared a few times. The gene calls are TRBV2 and TRBJ1-5; a possible D gene is TRBD1 (5 bases). This CDR3 contains 15 residues. Trimming cost V 5 bases and J 6 bases, with 17 bases left between them. Germline V lookup: CDR1 SNHLY, CDR2 FYNNEI. The CDR3 loop reads CASSLGQGLSQPQHF. In DNA, the CDR3 is TGTGCCAGCAGTCTAGGCCAGGGATTAAGTCAGCCCCAGCATTTT. The entire variable domain, with the rest obtained from reference TRBV2 and TRBJ1-5, is as follows: EPEVTQTPSHQVTQMGQEVILRCVPISNHLYFYWYRQILGQKVEFLVSFYNNEISEKSEIFDDQFSVERPDGSNFTLKIRSTKLEDSAMYFCASSLGQGLSQPQHFGDGTRLSIL.

This clonotype was detected ten times or more. This chain uses TRBV27 with TRBJ1-2, with 8 bases identical to TRBD1. This CDR3 spans 12 amino acids. V dropped 9 bases and J dropped 2; count of bases not matched to a gene: 2. Germline values: CDR1 MNHEY, CDR2 SMNVEV (reference sequence). The CDR3 DNA sequence: TGTGCCAGTTGGGACAGGAACTATGGCTACACCTTC. Residues: CASWDRNYGYTF.

This rearrangement joins TRBV29-1 to TRBJ2-5; no clear D gene. The length of the CDR3 is 11 residues. CDR1 and CDR2 (germline): SQVTM, ANQGSEA. Between the trimmed V and J ends, which lost 6 bases and 4 bases, there was a span of 9 bases. The CDR3 bases are TGCAGCGTGCTCGGCGGAGAGACCCAGTACTTC. Amino acids: CSVLGGETQYF.

The V call is TRBV29-1, the J call TRBJ1-1; D is undetermined. Germline V CDR1 and CDR2: SQVTM, ANQGSEA. Deletions cut 8 bases from V and 2 bases from J, with 12 bases between. This CDR3 has 12 residues. The CDR3 nucleotides read TGCAGCTTAGCGACGGGAAACACTGAAGCTTTCTTT. Translating it yields CSLATGNTEAFF.

This clonotype came up many times. This chain connects TRBV19 to TRBJ1-1; D not certain. V was clipped by 5 bases and J by 1 base, with 11 bases between them. This CDR3 region has 14 residues. Germline V lookup: CDR1 LNHDA, CDR2 SQIVND (reference sequence). The CDR3 DNA follows: TGTGCCAGTAGTTTGGGGAAGGCGAACACTGAAGCTTTCTTT. Protein product: CASSLGKANTEAFF.